This TCR beta chain derives from a study of control samples from healthy donors and cancer patients. Sequencing used immunoSEQ multiplex PCR; TCRdb keeps in-frame clones, though not all of them. This table holds about 140,000 clones, under 95% found once. V shed 6 bases and J shed 0 bases, with 8 bases lying between them. The CDR3 is 13 amino acids. CDR1 and CDR2 from the germline V gene are MNHNY and SVGAGI (reference sequence). This chain links TRBV6-6 with TRBJ1-2; D perhaps matches TRBD1 (5 bases). This sequence originates from a middle-aged man in good health. Sequenced: blood. CDR3 sequence: CASRSTANYGYTF. Here the CDR3 DNA reads TGTGCCAGCAGGTCGACAGCTAACTATGGCTACACCTTC.